This T cell receptor beta chain comes out of a study of Graves' ophthalmopathy and Graves' hyperthyroidism listed by TCRdb under 2018. In terms of the full investigation: Stable hyperthyroidism was defined as no progression to ophthalmopathy within 18 months of follow-up. To tell Graves' ophthalmopathy apart from Graves' hyperthyroidism, and to predict which patients would progress to ophthalmopathy, the study relied on TCR beta repertoire signatures. In total, approximately 140 blood samples were TCR-sequenced: under 45 ophthalmopathy, roughly 77 hyperthyroidism and some 17 hyperthyroidism-to-ophthalmopathy patients. A discovery set of 100 patients (roughly 43 ophthalmopathy, about 55 stable hyperthyroidism) was enrolled to explore V-J signatures distinguishing ophthalmopathy from hyperthyroidism. An independent validation cohort was composed of roughly 19 hyperthyroidism patients and 17 patients who later progressed from hyperthyroidism to ophthalmopathy. T-cell repertoires of thyroid tissue and blood were compared in 5 or 6 hyperthyroidism patients. Following sampling, methimazole starting at 30 mg daily was administered to hyperthyroidism patients, and high-dose intravenous methylprednisolone was administered to ophthalmopathy patients.

Hyperthyroidism patients were newly diagnosed, were aged 18 to 65 years, and had a disease duration under 2 months. Anyone with other autoimmune diseases, uncontrolled infections, pregnancy or lactation was excluded from the study. Diagnosis relied on clinical symptoms, serum thyroxine, TRAb, thyroid ultrasound and orbital computed tomography. Total RNA was extracted with Trizol reagent and quality-checked on an Agilent 2100 Bioanalyzer. Summary of the overall study and its limitations: The 13-signature model separated ophthalmopathy from stable hyperthyroidism with approximately 90% sensitivity and approximately 83% specificity in cross-validation, and 80%/75% in the test set. In validation, the model predicted ophthalmopathy progression with about 70% sensitivity and 72.22% specificity; more than ten predicted patients were CT-confirmed with GO in a median of around 6 months. Most expanded thyroid clonotypes with a frequency above 0.001 also appeared in blood, which suggests that blood repertoires may reflect the immune response in the thyroid. Sample size was not predetermined statistically, and investigators were not blinded to group allocation.

For repertoire sequencing, the TCR beta CDR3 regions were amplified from RNA transcripts. The first round was an RT-PCR using HTBI primers with the Qiagen OneStep RT-PCR kit, and this first round was followed by a second-round multiplex PCR, then size selection and purification. Libraries were sequenced on an Illumina HiSeq2000 using paired-end 100 bp reads. For the original study's pipeline: SOAPnuke was used to process the reads, removing any read that contained adapters or uncalled bases, had a mean Phred below 15, or lacked an exact match to the constant primer or identifier. COPE v1.2.5 was used to merge the high-quality paired reads. Each unique nucleotide sequence was treated as a clonotype, and MiTCR v1.1 was used to align the clonotypes to the IMGT TRB V, D and J references. Only V-J combinations with frequency above 0.0001 were analysed, covering around 99% of repertoires. A TCR clonal expansion and chaos score per V-J combination was defined as the ratio of F50 clonal expansion to chaos observed in the TCRdist matrix. Features were reduced by Welch's t-statistics and random forest to 10 to 15 V-J combinations, which fed a naive Bayes classifier. The Morisita-Horn index was used to measure how similar the thyroid and blood repertoires were. TCRdb reran the public reads through fastp at Q25 and MiXCR, keeping productive beta chains. Identical CDR3 protein sequences are pooled into one entry, listed with their most common genes and DNA. The V and J calls shown here were made by TCRdb, not taken from the authors' results. This sample is represented by around 1,000,000 distinct CDR3 sequences; about two fifths of them were singletons. Together, the top ten hold more than 9.5% of the sample.

There are many counts of this clonotype. The antigen it binds to is not known. No quality values exist for individual bases; no much larger clone is one base distant. Including cysteine and phenylalanine, the CDR3 has 14 amino acids. Solely the CDR3 DNA is kept, with 42 bases framed from the first base. Per the germline V gene, MNHEY is the CDR1 and SVGAGI is the CDR2. Relative to germline, V is missing 0 bases and J is missing 4 bases, with 2 bases of the junction outside any gene match. This clonotype was sampled from an adult man with Graves' hyperthyroidism. The chain is made from TRBV6-5 and TRBJ1-2; TRBD1 aligns with 7 central bases. Sequenced material: peripheral blood or thyroid tissue (not recorded which). The CDR3 amino acid sequence is: CASSYSTGFYGYTF. The sequenced DNA is TGTGCCAGCAGTTACTCGACAGGGTTCTATGGCTACACCTTC.